This TCR beta chain emerged from a study of hypomethylating agent response in myelodysplastic syndrome. Sequenced by immunoSEQ multiplex PCR; TCRdb stores in-frame clones only, minus some. The sample includes fewer than 2,000 clones, roughly 90% seen only once; the top ten take roughly 5%. This clonotype originated in a human donor with myelodysplastic syndrome. Material: bone marrow, obtained before or after starting hypomethylating agent treatment for myelodysplastic syndrome (not recorded which).

CDR3 nucleotide sequence: TGTGCCAGCAGTACGGGCAGCACTAACACTGAAGCTTTCTTT. It encodes CASSTGSTNTEAFF. The V gene is TRBV6-1, the J gene TRBJ1-1, with D hard to call. V lost 5 bases to trimming and J lost 2 bases, with 12 bases between them. This CDR3 has 14 residues. Per the germline V gene, CDR1 is MNHNS and CDR2 is SASEGT.